This record covers a single T cell receptor (beta chain). Additional DNA sequences in this sample encode the identical CDR3. These data originate in a study of T cell changes during pregnancy in multiple sclerosis. V dropped 0 bases and J dropped 7 bases, with 10 bases sitting between them. CDR1 and CDR2 from the germline V gene are SGHRS and YFSETQ. The CDR3 sequence is 14 residues long. TCRdb keeps only in-frame clones here, not all; method: immunoSEQ multiplex PCR. The profile covers about 23,000 clones, with about 88% appearing a single time and more than 0.95% taken by the ten largest. The input for sequencing was CD4+ T cells from peripheral blood mononuclear cells, taken in the first trimester of pregnancy. The receptor's source is a female donor in good health, enrolled as a control in a pregnancy study. The J gene is TRBJ2-2, the V gene TRBV5-1, with D possibly matching TRBD1 (5 bases). The CDR3 DNA follows: TGCGCCAGCAGCTTGGGCCAGGGCGGCGGGGAGCTGTTTTTT. It yields the protein CASSLGQGGGELFF.